This is a list of T cell receptor beta chains from one sample in a study of cytotoxic CD8 clonotypes in ibrutinib-treated CLL. Sequencing was performed with immunoSEQ multiplex PCR; in TCRdb, only in-frame clones are kept and a portion is missing. Among around 140,000 clones listed, 75% to 90% were seen once. The specimen was PBMCs, collected after 24 months of ibrutinib treatment. Receptors were obtained from a human donor with chronic lymphocytic leukemia. The CDR3 runs from the conserved cysteine through the conserved F or W. Fields, in order: CDR3 length, D gene, J gene, V gene, clone size, CDR3 DNA, CDR3 protein. A D gene is named only where the DNA matches it firmly. Not every row has a clone size; where given, it reads once, few, many or a size class.

CDR3 length: 16; D gene: .; J gene: TRBJ1-1; V gene: TRBV6-5; clone size: .; CDR3 DNA: TGTGCCAGCAGTTATGGATGGGGGGCGCGGGGCACTGAAGCTTTCTTT; CDR3 protein: CASSYGWGARGTEAFF
CDR3 length: 15; D gene: .; J gene: TRBJ1-3; V gene: TRBV5-1; clone size: .; CDR3 DNA: TGCGCCAGCAGCCCCTATGAGCTCTCTGGAAACACCATATATTTT; CDR3 protein: CASSPYELSGNTIYF
CDR3 length: 16; D gene: TRBD1; J gene: TRBJ2-1; V gene: TRBV18; clone size: .; CDR3 DNA: TGTGCCAGCTCGCCTGGGACAGCAACTTATCAAAATGAGCAGTTCTTC; CDR3 protein: CASSPGTATYQNEQFF
CDR3 length: 11; D gene: .; J gene: TRBJ2-5; V gene: TRBV5-8; clone size: .; CDR3 DNA: TGTGCCAGCCTTGGTGGGGAGACCCAGTACTTC; CDR3 protein: CASLGGETQYF
CDR3 length: 13; D gene: .; J gene: TRBJ2-3; V gene: TRBV6-1; clone size: .; CDR3 DNA: TGTGCCAGCAGTTGGGAGGGCACAGATACGCAGTATTTT; CDR3 protein: CASSWEGTDTQYF
CDR3 length: 15; D gene: .; J gene: TRBJ2-7; V gene: TRBV28; clone size: .; CDR3 DNA: TGTGCCAGCAGTACAGGGTTTGGGCTAGCGGACGAGCAGTACTTC; CDR3 protein: CASSTGFGLADEQYF
CDR3 length: 13; D gene: TRBD1; J gene: TRBJ1-2; V gene: TRBV5-1; clone size: .; CDR3 DNA: TGCGCCAGCAGCTTGGGGACAGGGGGCGGCTACACCTTC; CDR3 protein: CASSLGTGGGYTF
CDR3 length: 14; D gene: TRBD2; J gene: TRBJ2-7; V gene: TRBV5-1; clone size: .; CDR3 DNA: TGCGCCAGCAGTGTGACTAGCGGGGGGAACGAGCAGTACTTC; CDR3 protein: CASSVTSGGNEQYF
CDR3 length: 14; D gene: .; J gene: TRBJ2-7; V gene: TRBV7-2; clone size: .; CDR3 DNA: TGTGCCAGCAGCGTAACGGGACAATCATACGAGCAGTACTTC; CDR3 protein: CASSVTGQSYEQYF
CDR3 length: 16; D gene: .; J gene: TRBJ1-6; V gene: TRBV4-3; clone size: .; CDR3 DNA: TGCGCCAGCAGCCAAGATCCGGTGGGGTATAATTCACCCCTCCACTTT; CDR3 protein: CASSQDPVGYNSPLHF
CDR3 length: 14; D gene: .; J gene: TRBJ2-5; V gene: TRBV5-1; clone size: .; CDR3 DNA: TGCGCCAGCAGCTTACAAACGGACGTCCCCGCTCTGTACTTC; CDR3 protein: CASSLQTDVPALYF
CDR3 length: 16; D gene: .; J gene: TRBJ1-4; V gene: TRBV7-9; clone size: once; CDR3 DNA: TGTGCCAGCAGCTCGAAGCAGGGGAGGACTAATGAAAAACTGTTTTTT; CDR3 protein: CASSSKQGRTNEKLFF